A single sample gave rise to the 19 T cell receptor beta chains below, sequenced in a study of blood T cell repertoires in COVID-19. Sequencing was performed with immunoSEQ multiplex PCR; in TCRdb, only in-frame clones are kept and a portion is missing. The table records under 60,000 clones, 77% of them present only once. The sequenced material came from peripheral blood. These receptors all come from a human donor with active or convalescent COVID-19. The donor label of this sample is uncertain.

The chain recombines TRBV11-3 with TRBJ2-7, with D possibly TRBD2 on 5 matching bases. The CDR3 totals 12 residues. V was cut by 2 bases and J by 7 bases, with 9 bases left in between. Looked up from germline, CDR1 is SGHNT and CDR2 is YENEEA. As DNA, the CDR3 is TGTGCCAGCAGCTTAATGACGGGAGAGCAGTACTTC. This sequence encodes CASSLMTGEQYF.

This sequence joins TRBV2 and TRBJ2-1, with D perhaps TRBD2 (6 bases). From germline, CDR1 is SNHLY and CDR2 FYNNEI. This CDR3 region has 15 residues. V gave up 7 bases and J gave up 4 bases, with 17 bases separating them. CDR3 bases: TGTGCCAGCAAGGGTCAGGCGGGATCTTACAATGAGCAGTTCTTC. It is translated as CASKGQAGSYNEQFF. The full variable domain, rest sourced from reference TRBV2 and TRBJ2-1, is EPEVTQTPSHQVTQMGQEVILRCVPISNHLYFYWYRQILGQKVEFLVSFYNNEISEKSEIFDDQFSVERPDGSNFTLKIRSTKLEDSAMYFCASKGQAGSYNEQFFGPGTRLTVL.

This rearrangement joins TRBV7-2 to TRBJ1-4, with 8 bases lining up with TRBD1. J gave up 8 bases and V 3 bases, and 5 bases lay outside the gene matches. Germline-derived CDR1 and CDR2 are SGHTA and FQGNSA. This CDR3 comprises 14 residues. CDR3 coding DNA: TGTGCCAGCAGCTTCCAGGGGGCGCAGGAAAAACTGTTTTTT. Its translation is CASSFQGAQEKLFF.

This chain links TRBV5-1 with TRBJ2-7, with TRBD2 matching 10 bases. The V and J ends lost 4 bases and 5 bases, in that order; junction bases with no gene match: 6. Germline CDR1 reads SGHRS; CDR2 reads YFSETQ. The CDR3 spans 14 residues. The CDR3 nucleotides are TGCGCCAGCAGCACCCCTAGCGGGAGTCACGAGCAGTACTTC. Protein product: CASSTPSGSHEQYF.

The chain combines TRBV20-1 with TRBJ1-2; no firm D call. Germline V gene lookup returns CDR1 DFQATT and CDR2 SNEGSKA (reference sequence). V dropped 4 bases and J dropped 7 bases, with 10 bases sitting between them. This CDR3 has 11 residues. This CDR3 reads CSAKPPGGYTF. The CDR3, as DNA: TGCAGTGCTAAGCCCCCAGGTGGCTACACCTTC.

The V gene is TRBV12-3 or TRBV12-4, the J gene TRBJ2-5; 7 bases align to TRBD2. Losses at the gene ends were 5 bases for V and 2 bases for J; bases not matched to a gene: 2. The CDR3 is 13 amino acids. As DNA, the CDR3 is TGTGCCAGCAGTCCGGGACTACAAGAGACCCAGTACTTC. Translating it yields CASSPGLQETQYF.

The chain is built from TRBV27 and TRBJ1-5; possibly TRBD1 for D (6 bases). The CDR3 is made up of 12 amino acids. Trimming pared 6 bases from V and 6 bases from J, leaving 9 bases between. Germline lookup yields CDR1 MNHEY and CDR2 SMNVEV (reference sequence). DNA of the CDR3: TGTGCCAGCAGCCCCAGGGGTCAGCCCCAGCATTTT. This gives the protein CASSPRGQPQHF.

The V call is TRBV5-4, the J call TRBJ2-2; 16 bases are a match to TRBD2. This CDR3 has 19 amino acids. Germline V CDR1 and CDR2: SGHNT, YYREEE (reference sequence). After removal of 3 bases from V and 1 base from J, the junction contained 6 bases not matched to a gene. CDR3 amino acids: CASSSGTSGRAVNTGELFF. The CDR3 DNA reads as TGTGCCAGCAGCTCCGGGACTAGCGGGAGGGCCGTGAACACCGGGGAGCTGTTTTTT.

This chain connects TRBV7-3 to TRBJ1-2; 8 nucleotides match TRBD1. V was clipped by 5 bases and J by 8 bases; unmatched bases: 13. The germline CDR1 and CDR2 sequences are SGHTA and FQGTGA. The CDR3 consists of 15 residues. CDR3 amino acids: CASSQFGQGVGGYTF. The CDR3 DNA reads as TGTGCCAGCAGCCAGTTTGGACAGGGCGTTGGCGGCTACACCTTC.

The chain employs TRBV28 and TRBJ2-2, with TRBD2 matching over 12 bases. Losses at the gene ends were 8 bases for V and 7 bases for J; bases not matched to a gene: 14. Germline V CDR1 and CDR2: MDHEN, SYDVKM. The CDR3 spans 17 residues. The CDR3 spells CASAVRGASGRGGELFF. The CDR3 nucleotides read TGTGCCAGCGCTGTCCGTGGGGCTAGCGGGAGGGGCGGGGAGCTGTTTTTT. Variable domain in full (rest from reference TRBV28 and TRBJ2-2): DVKVTQSSRYLVKRTGEKVFLECVQDMDHENMFWYRQDPGLGLRLIYFSYDVKMKEKGDIPEGYSVSREKKERFSLILESASTNQTSMYLCASAVRGASGRGGELFFGEGSRLTVL.

The chain combines TRBV7-3 with TRBJ1-6; D gene unclear. The CDR3 has 13 residues. Germline V gene sequence: CDR1 SGHTA, CDR2 FQGTGA. The V end lost 4 bases, the J end lost 8 bases, and 9 bases lay between the germline ends. The CDR3 here is CASSYERDSPLHF. In nucleotides, the CDR3 is TGTGCCAGCAGCTACGAGAGGGATTCACCCCTCCACTTT.

This clone is termed large. The gene calls are TRBV7-9 and TRBJ2-1; TRBD1 matches at 9 bases. The V gene end was trimmed by 3 bases and the J gene end by 6 bases; junction bases not matched to a gene: 6. The CDR3 runs 15 residues. Per germline, CDR1 SEHNR and CDR2 FQNEAQ (reference sequence). Here the CDR3 reads CASSFGQGTGNEQFF. The CDR3 coding sequence is TGTGCCAGCAGCTTCGGACAGGGGACGGGCAATGAGCAGTTCTTC.

The rearrangement links TRBV3-1 (or the pseudogene TRBV3-2) to TRBJ1-4; D is possibly TRBD1 (6 bases). CDR1 LGHDT and CDR2 YNNKEL come from the germline V gene (reference sequence). The CDR3 has 15 residues. V lost 4 bases and J 0 bases, leaving 9 bases between the germline ends. The CDR3 region is CASSPGDTTNEKLFF. The CDR3 DNA follows: TGTGCCAGCAGCCCCGGGGACACAACTAATGAAAAACTGTTTTTT.

The chain employs TRBV18 and TRBJ2-5, with 9 bases aligning to TRBD2. This CDR3 is 17 amino acids long. V shed 0 bases, J shed 3 bases, and the junction held 8 bases outside the gene matches. Germline V gives CDR1 KGHSH, CDR2 LQKENI. CDR3 amino acids: CASSPPGIAGAKETQYF. CDR3 DNA sequence: TGTGCCAGCTCACCACCCGGTATAGCGGGAGCCAAAGAGACCCAGTACTTC.

On this clone: Its ends do not fully match the called genes, so a read error is possible. The gene calls are TRBV19 and TRBJ1-1; 8 bases match TRBD1. The germline gives CDR1 LNHDA, CDR2 SQIVND (reference sequence). This CDR3 spans 15 amino acids. CDR3 DNA sequence: TGTGTCAGTAGGCACCGGGACAGGACCAACACTGAAGCTTTCTTT. Translating it yields CVSRHRDRTNTEAFF.

By frequency in the sample, this clone is large. The chain couples TRBV7-9 to TRBJ1-4, with 7 positions matching TRBD1. The V segment lost 5 bases and the J segment 12 bases; nucleotides outside the gene matches: 15. The CDR3 is made up of 15 amino acids. Germline V gene data show CDR1 as SEHNR and CDR2 as FQNEAQ (reference sequence). The CDR3 loop reads CASSPTTGSSEQLFF. The CDR3 DNA sequence: TGTGCCAGCAGCCCTACGACAGGGTCTTCTGAGCAACTGTTTTTT.

This clone is a singleton in its sample. CDR3 in amino acids: CATERGDPSGNTIYF. In DNA form, the CDR3 reads TGTGCCACTGAACGGGGGGACCCCTCTGGAAACACCATATATTTT. V usage is TRBV7-3 and J usage is TRBJ1-3, with D possibly matching TRBD1 (5 bases). This CDR3 has 15 residues. CDR1 is SGHTA, CDR2 FQGTGA, per germline. Trimming cost V 10 bases and J 0 bases, with 16 bases left between them. Full variable domain (remainder filled in from reference TRBV7-3 and TRBJ1-3): GAGVSQTPSNKVTEKGKYVELRCDPISGHTALYWYRQSLGQGPEFLIYFQGTGAADDSGLPNDRFFAVRPEGSVSTLKIQRTERGDSAVYLCATERGDPSGNTIYFGEGSWLTVV.

This clone turned up a few times. In nucleotides, the CDR3 is TGTGCCAGCAGCTTTGGACAGGGTAATGGCAACGAGCAGTACTTC. Amino acids: CASSFGQGNGNEQYF. V gene TRBV7-2 combines with J gene TRBJ2-7; 8 bases agree with TRBD1. Germline CDR1 SGHTA, CDR2 FQGNSA. This CDR3 has 15 amino acids. Trimming cost V 3 bases and J 5 bases; bases outside gene matches: 9.

CDR3 coding DNA: TGTGCCAGCAGCTCCGGACAGCCTGGGAGCTATGGCTACACCTTC. This codes for CASSSGQPGSYGYTF. The chain links TRBV7-9 to TRBJ1-2; D perhaps matches TRBD1 (6 bases). Trimming removed 4 bases at V and 4 bases at J, with 16 bases between. Germline CDR1 is SEHNR and CDR2 is FQNEAQ (reference sequence). The CDR3 runs to 15 residues.